This T cell receptor beta chain was identified in a study of blood T cell repertoires in COVID-19. Assay used: immunoSEQ multiplex PCR; TCRdb lists only in-frame clones, some missing. Among fewer than 80,000 clones listed, roughly nine tenths were seen once. J lost 4 bases, V lost 2 bases, and 7 bases had no gene match. Germline V lookup: CDR1 LGHDT, CDR2 YNNKEL (reference sequence). The CDR3 spans 15 residues. This sequence was found in a human donor in a cohort sampled during active COVID-19. V usage is TRBV3-1 (or the pseudogene TRBV3-2) and J usage is TRBJ2-5; 7 bases line up with TRBD2. Sequencing used peripheral blood. This CDR3 reads CASSQKSGKGETQYF. The CDR3 DNA reads TGTGCCAGCAGCCAAAAGAGCGGGAAAGGAGAGACCCAGTACTTC.